The 32 T cell receptor beta chains given below trace back to one sample, sequenced in a study of siplizumab effects on memory and regulatory T cells. The repertoire was sequenced with immunoSEQ multiplex PCR; TCRdb's copy has only in-frame clones and lacks some. The data show some 110,000 clones, less than 95% seen once. The specimen sequenced was non-Treg CD4+ T cells sorted from blood. These receptors were taken from a human donor in good health.

The rearrangement uses TRBV5-6 and TRBJ2-7; D remains ambiguous. CDR3 length: 12 residues. Germline-derived CDR1 and CDR2 are SGHDT and YYEEEE. Trimming removed 0 bases from V and 7 bases from J, with 8 bases in between. In nucleotides, the CDR3 is TGTGCCAGCAGCTTGGGACCCGGGGAGCAGTACTTC. This translates into CASSLGPGEQYF.

This rearrangement joins TRBV6-1 to TRBJ2-7, with D perhaps matching TRBD1 (6 bases). This CDR3 is 15 amino acids long. Trimming removed 4 bases from V and 4 bases from J, with 17 bases in between. The V gene's germline CDR1 is MNHNS and CDR2 SASEGT. The CDR3 here is CASSAQGLGIYEQYF. The CDR3 DNA sequence: TGTGCCAGCAGTGCACAGGGCCTAGGAATTTACGAGCAGTACTTC.

The rearrangement uses TRBV7-9 and TRBJ1-2; 7 bases are shared with TRBD1. The V gene's germline CDR1 is SEHNR and CDR2 FQNEAQ (reference sequence). V shed 4 bases and J 10 bases; nucleotides not matched to a gene: 9. CDR3 size: 13 residues. CDR3 protein: CASSSPRDSAYTF. CDR3 bases: TGTGCCAGCAGCTCCCCGAGGGACAGTGCCTACACCTTC.

This clone was recorded only once. The CDR3 loop is CASSVAYRNYGYTF. The DNA of the CDR3 is TGTGCCAGCAGTGTCGCTTACCGGAACTATGGCTACACCTTC. The chain couples TRBV2 to TRBJ1-2; D is ambiguous. The V gene lost 4 bases and the J gene lost 2 bases, with 11 bases spanning the gap. The CDR3 runs 14 residues. Looked up from germline, CDR1 is SNHLY and CDR2 is FYNNEI.

The J gene is TRBJ2-7, the V gene TRBV11-2; the D call may be TRBD1 or TRBD2 (5 bases each). V was cut by 3 bases and J by 2 bases, with 11 bases left in between. The CDR3 extends over 14 amino acids. CDR1 is SGHAT, CDR2 FQNNGV, per germline. The CDR3 loop is CASSFGTKTYEQYF. The CDR3 DNA reads TGTGCCAGCAGCTTTGGGACCAAAACCTACGAGCAGTACTTC.

The chain employs TRBV5-6 and TRBJ2-1, with D hard to call. CDR1 and CDR2 from the germline V gene are SGHDT and YYEEEE. Deletions cut 4 bases from V and 8 bases from J, with 7 bases between. This CDR3 comprises 11 residues. The CDR3 DNA reads as TGTGCCAGCAGCGCTAAGTATGAGCAGTTCTTC. Residues: CASSAKYEQFF.

This rearrangement joins TRBV5-1 to TRBJ2-7; D unresolved. This CDR3 has 13 residues. The ends were cut back, 4 bases at V and 0 bases at J, with 8 bases in the middle. Germline V lookup: CDR1 SGHRS, CDR2 YFSETQ. The CDR3 sequence is CASSNSLSYEQYF. CDR3 nucleotides: TGCGCCAGCAGCAATTCACTCTCCTACGAGCAGTACTTC.

J is TRBJ1-3 and V is TRBV18; D might be TRBD1 (6 bases). The CDR3 extends over 17 amino acids. Between the trimmed V and J ends, which lost 1 base and 0 bases, there was a span of 13 bases. Germline V CDR1 and CDR2: KGHSH, LQKENI. CDR3 sequence: CASSPLQGRSSGNTIYF. The CDR3 nucleotides read TGTGCCAGCTCACCACTACAGGGCAGAAGCTCTGGAAACACCATATATTTT.

This chain uses TRBV7-2 with TRBJ1-1; D remains unclear. Trimming took off 6 bases at V and 9 bases at J, with 14 bases between the two ends. Germline-derived CDR1 and CDR2 are SGHTA and FQGNSA. The CDR3 consists of 12 residues. For the CDR3, the DNA is TGTGCCAGCAGTCCCTCTACGGGGAAAGCTTTCTTT. Its translation is CASSPSTGKAFF.

This rearrangement joins TRBV6-1 to TRBJ1-1; no firm D call. Germline V lookup: CDR1 MNHNS, CDR2 SASEGT. Trimming shortened V by 6 bases and J by 4 bases, and 12 bases separated the two germline ends. This CDR3 contains 13 residues. CDR3 amino acids: CASRGNTGTEAFF. The CDR3 DNA reads as TGTGCCAGCAGAGGCAATACCGGCACTGAAGCTTTCTTT.

The J gene is TRBJ2-5, the V gene TRBV4-1, with 8 bases matching TRBD2. Trimming removed 4 bases from V and 1 base from J; junction bases left unmatched: 5. The CDR3 is 15 residues long. Per the germline V gene, CDR1 is MGHRA and CDR2 is YSYEKL. In DNA, the CDR3 is TGCGCCAGCAGCCGAGGCCTAGCGGGCCAAGAGACCCAGTACTTC. Protein: CASSRGLAGQETQYF.

This clone appeared once. Germline and junction disagree at one end, which may indicate a read error. The chain is built from TRBV4-1 and TRBJ2-3; 12 bases line up with TRBD2. Germline V gene sequence: CDR1 MGHRA, CDR2 YSYEKL. CDR3 length: 15 amino acids. In DNA form, the CDR3 reads TGCGCCAGCAGCACGACTAGCGGGAGCACAAATACGCAGTATTTT. Encoded protein: CASSTTSGSTNTQYF.

In DNA form, the CDR3 reads TGTGCCAGCAGCTTCCGGGCCCCGAAGGTCACCTACAATGAGCAGTTCTTC. It is translated as CASSFRAPKVTYNEQFF. The chain carries TRBV7-9 and TRBJ2-1, with D unclear. The V and J ends lost 3 bases and 2 bases respectively, with 17 bases between them. CDR3 length: 17 amino acids. Germline CDR1 reads SEHNR; CDR2 reads FQNEAQ (reference sequence).

The chain has TRBV19 and TRBJ2-1; the match to TRBD1 covers 8 bases. Germline CDR1 and CDR2: LNHDA and SQIVND (reference sequence). V shed 5 bases, J shed 2 bases, and the junction held 5 bases outside the gene matches. The CDR3 runs 15 residues. This CDR3 reads CASSRQGYPYNEQFF. The CDR3 nucleotides read TGTGCCAGTAGTCGACAGGGGTATCCCTACAATGAGCAGTTCTTC.

V gene TRBV11-3 combines with J gene TRBJ1-6; D gene uncertain. The germline gives CDR1 SGHNT, CDR2 YENEEA. The CDR3 loop spans 12 amino acids. Deletions cut 8 bases from V and 7 bases from J, with 9 bases between. CDR3 bases: TGTGCCAGCCGTGGTCGGAATTCACCCCTCCACTTT. Amino acid sequence: CASRGRNSPLHF.

The rearrangement uses TRBV7-2 and TRBJ2-3; 8 bases are a match to TRBD2. Germline CDR1 SGHTA, CDR2 FQGNSA. This CDR3 is 17 amino acids long. V dropped 0 bases and J dropped 4; count of bases not matched to a gene: 9. As DNA, the CDR3 is TGTGCCAGCAGCTTAGCTAGGCGGGGGGCCATCGCAGATACGCAGTATTTT. This gives the protein CASSLARRGAIADTQYF.

The rearrangement joins TRBV7-2 to TRBJ2-7; D not resolved. The germline gives CDR1 SGHTA, CDR2 FQGNSA. V lost 4 bases and J lost 7, with 11 bases in between. This CDR3 is built from 12 residues. The CDR3 DNA is TGTGCCAGCAGCTACCAGACCAGGGAGCAGTACTTC. Encoded protein: CASSYQTREQYF. The full variable domain, in which reference TRBV7-2 and TRBJ2-7 provide the parts outside the CDR3, is GAGVSQSPSNKVTEKGKDVELRCDPISGHTALYWYRQSLGQGLEFLIYFQGNSAPDKSGLPSDRFSAERTGGSVSTLTIQRTQQEDSAVYLCASSYQTREQYFGPGTRLTVT.

In DNA, the CDR3 is TGTGCCAGCTCAGACTGGACAGATGATCAGCCCCAGCATTTT. It encodes CASSDWTDDQPQHF. V gene TRBV18 combines with J gene TRBJ1-5, with D perhaps TRBD1 (6 bases). Trimming left V 5 bases short and J 5 bases short, with 13 bases between. In germline, CDR1 is KGHSH, CDR2 LQKENI. The CDR3 is 14 residues long. The complete variable domain, with remaining parts taken from reference TRBV18 and TRBJ1-5, reads NAGVMQNPRHLVRRRGQEARLRCSPMKGHSHVYWYRQLPEEGLKFMVYLQKENIIDESGMPKERFSAEFPKEGPSILRIQQVVRGDSAAYFCASSDWTDDQPQHFGDGTRLSIL.

The V call is TRBV2, the J call TRBJ1-4, with D possibly being TRBD1 (6 bases). V was clipped by 5 bases and J by 4 bases, with 11 bases between them. In germline, CDR1 is SNHLY, CDR2 FYNNEI. This CDR3 comprises 14 residues. For the CDR3, the DNA is TGTGCCAGCAGTTCAGACAGGAGTAATGAAAAACTGTTTTTT. Encoded protein: CASSSDRSNEKLFF.

The chain carries TRBV18 and TRBJ2-7, with 7 bases matching TRBD1. The CDR3 contains 14 residues. The germline V gene has CDR1 KGHSH and CDR2 LQKENI. The V segment lost 3 bases and the J segment 4 bases; nucleotides outside the gene matches: 6. CDR3 sequence (DNA): TGTGCCAGCTCACCTGAACAGGGGACGTACGAGCAGTACTTC. Its translation is CASSPEQGTYEQYF.

The V and J genes are TRBV7-2 and TRBJ1-6; TRBD1 matches at 8 bases. Germline trimming cut 5 bases from V and 0 bases from J; bases unmatched to any gene: 9. This CDR3 region has 18 residues. Per the germline V gene, CDR1 is SGHTA and CDR2 is FQGNSA. The CDR3 sequence is CASSPQWTGSSYNSPLHF. The CDR3 DNA reads as TGTGCCAGCAGCCCGCAGTGGACAGGGAGCTCCTATAATTCACCCCTCCACTTT. The full variable domain, completed using reference TRBV7-2 and TRBJ1-6, is GAGVSQSPSNKVTEKGKDVELRCDPISGHTALYWYRQSLGQGLEFLIYFQGNSAPDKSGLPSDRFSAERTGGSVSTLTIQRTQQEDSAVYLCASSPQWTGSSYNSPLHFGNGTRLTVT.

This clone was observed once. This rearrangement joins TRBV9 to TRBJ2-5; D is ambiguous. Germline lookup yields CDR1 SGDLS and CDR2 YYNGEE. The CDR3 is 16 amino acids. V lost 0 bases and J lost 5, with 17 bases in between. CDR3 loop: CASSVGVLTIEETQYF. Written as DNA, the CDR3 is TGTGCCAGCAGCGTAGGTGTTCTAACCATAGAGGAGACCCAGTACTTC.

The gene calls are TRBV4-1 and TRBJ2-4; D may be TRBD2 (6 bases). The CDR3 spans 15 residues. Trimming took off 0 bases at V and 6 bases at J, with 12 bases between the two ends. Looked up from germline, CDR1 is MGHRA and CDR2 is YSYEKL. CDR3 nucleotides: TGCGCCAGCAGCCAAGATCCGGGGGTAGCAAACATTCAGTACTTC. As protein: CASSQDPGVANIQYF.

V is TRBV19 and J is TRBJ2-1; TRBD1 agrees at 9 bases. V was clipped by 6 bases and J by 4 bases; unmatched bases: 4. The CDR3 length is 14 residues. Germline V gene data show CDR1 as LNHDA and CDR2 as SQIVND (reference sequence). The CDR3 nucleotides are TGTGCCAGTAGACCCGGGACAGGGTACAATGAGCAGTTCTTC. This sequence encodes CASRPGTGYNEQFF.

This chain connects TRBV2 to TRBJ2-2, with D tentatively TRBD1 (5 bases). The CDR3 sequence is 16 residues long. Deletions cut 5 bases from V and 1 base from J, with 14 bases between. Per germline, CDR1 SNHLY and CDR2 FYNNEI. The CDR3 bases are TGTGCCAGCAGTAAAATAGGGCAGGGGAACACCGGGGAGCTGTTTTTT. Protein product: CASSKIGQGNTGELFF. Full variable domain (rest looked up from reference TRBV2 and TRBJ2-2): EPEVTQTPSHQVTQMGQEVILRCVPISNHLYFYWYRQILGQKVEFLVSFYNNEISEKSEIFDDQFSVERPDGSNFTLKIRSTKLEDSAMYFCASSKIGQGNTGELFFGEGSRLTVL.

The chain is built from TRBV30 and TRBJ2-2; D not certain. Germline assignment: CDR1 GTSNPN and CDR2 SVGIG (reference sequence). Trimming left V 3 bases short and J 0 bases short, with 14 bases between. CDR3 length equals 16 residues. The CDR3 DNA reads TGTGCCTGGAGCGCCCCCCTAGGATCGAACACCGGGGAGCTGTTTTTT. Residues: CAWSAPLGSNTGELFF.

This rearrangement joins TRBV15 to TRBJ1-2; D is perhaps TRBD1 (6 bases). The CDR3 is made up of 13 amino acids. V lost 6 bases, J lost 4 bases, and 12 bases lay in between. Germline V gene lookup returns CDR1 LNHNV and CDR2 YYDKDF (reference sequence). The CDR3 loop is CATRVTGGYGYTF. The CDR3 nucleotides read TGTGCCACCAGGGTGACAGGAGGCTATGGCTACACCTTC.

The V and J genes are TRBV5-6 and TRBJ1-6; D unresolved. Germline CDR1 reads SGHDT; CDR2 reads YYEEEE. V shed 2 bases and J shed 4 bases, with 10 bases lying between them. The CDR3 totals 15 residues. The CDR3 spells CASSFLGDYNSPLHF. CDR3 DNA: TGTGCCAGCAGCTTTCTCGGGGATTATAATTCACCCCTCCACTTT.

The J gene is TRBJ2-1, the V gene TRBV7-8; possibly TRBD2 for D (5 bases). V was trimmed by 1 base and J by 9 bases, leaving 13 bases between them. The length of the CDR3 is 14 residues. Germline-derived CDR1 and CDR2 are SGHVS and FQNEAQ. CDR3 sequence (DNA): TGTGCCAGCAGCTTAGATTGGGGAGATGGTGAGCAGTTCTTC. Translating it yields CASSLDWGDGEQFF.

The chain has TRBV5-1 and TRBJ2-1; maybe TRBD1 (6 bases). The CDR3 loop spans 14 amino acids. Trimming took off 1 base at V and 10 bases at J, with 15 bases between the two ends. Per the germline V gene, CDR1 is SGHRS and CDR2 is YFSETQ. CDR3 nucleotide sequence: TGCGCCAGCAGCTTGATCCTCACAGGGTACGAGCAGTTCTTC. Residues: CASSLILTGYEQFF.

In this sample, this clone turned up once. The CDR3 nucleotides read TGTGCCATCAGTGAGTTTGAGGCGGGAGGGGGTGGTGAGCAGTTCTTC. Its protein is CAISEFEAGGGGEQFF. The chain uses TRBV10-3 and TRBJ2-1, with 9 bases matching TRBD2. The CDR3 is made up of 16 amino acids. The V segment lost 1 base and the J segment 9 bases; nucleotides outside the gene matches: 10. Per the germline V gene, CDR1 is ENHRY and CDR2 is SYGVKD.

V and J are TRBV10-1 and TRBJ1-1; 10 nucleotides agree with TRBD1. The germline CDR1 and CDR2 sequences are WNHNN and SYGVQD (reference sequence). This CDR3 contains 16 residues. V was pared by 11 bases and J by 5 bases, with 17 bases of the junction left unmatched. The CDR3 DNA sequence: TGCGCCGAAGATTCAAAACGGGACAGGGGTTTTACTGAAGCTTTCTTT. This codes for CAEDSKRDRGFTEAFF.